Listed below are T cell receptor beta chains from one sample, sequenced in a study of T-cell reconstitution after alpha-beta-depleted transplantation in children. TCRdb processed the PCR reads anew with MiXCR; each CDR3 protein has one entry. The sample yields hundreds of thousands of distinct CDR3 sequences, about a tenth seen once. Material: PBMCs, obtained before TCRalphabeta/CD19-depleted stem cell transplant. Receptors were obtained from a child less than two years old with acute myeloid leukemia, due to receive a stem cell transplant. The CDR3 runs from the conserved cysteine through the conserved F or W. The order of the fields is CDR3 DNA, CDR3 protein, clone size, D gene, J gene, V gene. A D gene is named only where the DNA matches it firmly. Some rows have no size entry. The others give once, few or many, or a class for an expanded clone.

CDR3nt: TGCGCCAGCAGCAGAACTAGCGGAGCGTACAATGAGCAGTTCTTC
CDR3aa: CASSRTSGAYNEQFF
abundance: many
d_gene: TRBD2
j_gene: TRBJ2-1
v_gene: TRBV5-1

CDR3nt: TGCGCCAGCAGCCGACAGGGCCCTATTTTATTCGGCCATCATGAGCAGTTCTTC
CDR3aa: CASSRQGPILFGHHEQFF
abundance: many
d_gene: TRBD1
j_gene: TRBJ2-1
v_gene: TRBV5-1

CDR3nt: TGTGCCACCAGTCTACATGGGGCGTTTGAGCCCCAGCATTTT
CDR3aa: CATSLHGAFEPQHF
abundance: many
d_gene: NA
j_gene: TRBJ1-5
v_gene: TRBV24-1

CDR3nt: TGTGCCAGCAGCAGACCGACAGGGCCAGAAAACACCGGGGAGCTGTTTTTT
CDR3aa: CASSRPTGPENTGELFF
abundance: many
d_gene: NA
j_gene: TRBJ2-2
v_gene: TRBV21-1

CDR3nt: TGTGCCAGCAGTAAGATTAAGAACACCGGGGAGCTGTTTTTT
CDR3aa: CASSKIKNTGELFF
abundance: NA
d_gene: NA
j_gene: TRBJ2-2
v_gene: TRBV12-3/TRBV12-4

CDR3nt: TGTGCCAGCAGCTTTCGAAGAGGGCCCACAGATACGCAGTATTTT
CDR3aa: CASSFRRGPTDTQYF
abundance: NA
d_gene: NA
j_gene: TRBJ2-3
v_gene: TRBV7-2

CDR3nt: TGTGCCATCAGTGTGGAGGGACCAGGGGTTACTGAAGCTTTCTTT
CDR3aa: CAISVEGPGVTEAFF
abundance: many
d_gene: NA
j_gene: TRBJ1-1
v_gene: TRBV10-3

CDR3nt: TGTGCCAGCAGTTACCGCAGGGACTCCTACGAGCAGTACTTC
CDR3aa: CASSYRRDSYEQYF
abundance: many
d_gene: NA
j_gene: TRBJ2-7
v_gene: TRBV6-5

CDR3nt: TGTGCCAGCAGCTTGCCCGATCTAGCGGGAACCTACGAGCAGTACTTC
CDR3aa: CASSLPDLAGTYEQYF
abundance: many
d_gene: TRBD2
j_gene: TRBJ2-7
v_gene: TRBV5-6

CDR3nt: TGTGCCAGTAGTAAAGGCAGGGCCTATAATTCACCCCTCCACTTT
CDR3aa: CASSKGRAYNSPLHF
abundance: NA
d_gene: NA
j_gene: TRBJ1-6
v_gene: TRBV19

CDR3nt: TGTGCCAGCAGTTTCGACAGTAGAAACTATGGCTACACCTTC
CDR3aa: CASSFDSRNYGYTF
abundance: many
d_gene: NA
j_gene: TRBJ1-2
v_gene: TRBV27

CDR3nt: TGCAGTGCCCCAGGGTGGGGTGACGGTGTCGGCGGCTATGGCTACACCTTC
CDR3aa: CSAPGWGDGVGGYGYTF
abundance: many
d_gene: NA
j_gene: TRBJ1-2
v_gene: TRBV20-1

CDR3nt: TGTGCCAGCAGCACCCCCAATTTTAGGGAGGGTAGTGGAGAGACCCAGTACTTC
CDR3aa: CASSTPNFREGSGETQYF
abundance: NA
d_gene: TRBD2
j_gene: TRBJ2-5
v_gene: TRBV7-1

CDR3nt: TGTGCCAGCAGTGCCGGGACTAGCGGCGACAATGAGCAGTTCTTC
CDR3aa: CASSAGTSGDNEQFF
abundance: many
d_gene: TRBD2
j_gene: TRBJ2-1
v_gene: TRBV9

CDR3nt: TGTGCCAGCAGCCCGGTACTAGCGCGCACAGATACGCAGTATTTT
CDR3aa: CASSPVLARTDTQYF
abundance: many
d_gene: TRBD2
j_gene: TRBJ2-3
v_gene: TRBV7-9

CDR3nt: TGTGCCAGCAGCCAAGACAAGTACCAGGGCTACGAGCAGTACTTC
CDR3aa: CASSQDKYQGYEQYF
abundance: NA
d_gene: NA
j_gene: TRBJ2-7
v_gene: TRBV4-2

CDR3nt: TGCGCCAGCAGTCGGAACACTGAAGCTTTCTTT
CDR3aa: CASSRNTEAFF
abundance: many
d_gene: NA
j_gene: TRBJ1-1
v_gene: TRBV12-3/TRBV12-4

CDR3nt: TGCAGTGCTAGAATACACAGGCCTTACAATGAGCAGTTCTTC
CDR3aa: CSARIHRPYNEQFF
abundance: many
d_gene: NA
j_gene: TRBJ2-1
v_gene: TRBV20-1

CDR3nt: TGTGCCAGCCATCGCCGGGGGGGCGGTAGCTATGGCTACACCTTC
CDR3aa: CASHRRGGGSYGYTF
abundance: many
d_gene: NA
j_gene: TRBJ1-2
v_gene: TRBV12-3/TRBV12-4

CDR3nt: TGCAGTGCTAGCCCGGGACAGGGACGGACTGAAGCTTTCTTT
CDR3aa: CSASPGQGRTEAFF
abundance: many
d_gene: TRBD1
j_gene: TRBJ1-1
v_gene: TRBV20-1

CDR3nt: TGTGCCAGCAGTGCCGGACAGGGCCGAGATGGCTACACCTTC
CDR3aa: CASSAGQGRDGYTF
abundance: NA
d_gene: TRBD1
j_gene: TRBJ1-2
v_gene: TRBV12-3/TRBV12-4

CDR3nt: TGCGCCAGCAGCCCGGGACAGGAGTTCTACGAGCAGTACTTC
CDR3aa: CASSPGQEFYEQYF
abundance: many
d_gene: TRBD1
j_gene: TRBJ2-7
v_gene: TRBV5-1

CDR3nt: TGCAGCGTTGACGGCGGTTACGAGCAGTACTTC
CDR3aa: CSVDGGYEQYF
abundance: many
d_gene: NA
j_gene: TRBJ2-7
v_gene: TRBV29-1

CDR3nt: TGTGCCAGCAGCTTAGATCCCGGGAACAATGAGCAGTTCTTC
CDR3aa: CASSLDPGNNEQFF
abundance: many
d_gene: NA
j_gene: TRBJ2-1
v_gene: TRBV7-2

CDR3nt: TGCGCCAGCAGCTCCTGGGTCGGGGAGACCCAGTACTTC
CDR3aa: CASSSWVGETQYF
abundance: many
d_gene: NA
j_gene: TRBJ2-5
v_gene: TRBV5-1

CDR3nt: TGTGCCAGCAGGGCGGGTAACTATGGCTACACCTTC
CDR3aa: CASRAGNYGYTF
abundance: few
d_gene: NA
j_gene: TRBJ1-2
v_gene: TRBV28

CDR3nt: TGTGCCAGCAGCTTAGCCTCGACTAGCGGGAGGGCCGCCGGGGAGCTGTTTTTT
CDR3aa: CASSLASTSGRAAGELFF
abundance: many
d_gene: TRBD2
j_gene: TRBJ2-2
v_gene: TRBV5-5

CDR3nt: TGTGCCAGCAGCCAAAGCACCTCAGCCGGGAACCCTGAGCAGTTCTTC
CDR3aa: CASSQSTSAGNPEQFF
abundance: many
d_gene: NA
j_gene: TRBJ2-1
v_gene: TRBV9

CDR3nt: TGCGCCAGCAGCCAGGGGACAGGGAGGGATAACTATGGCTACACCTTC
CDR3aa: CASSQGTGRDNYGYTF
abundance: many
d_gene: TRBD1
j_gene: TRBJ1-2
v_gene: TRBV4-1

CDR3nt: TGTGCCAGCAGCCCAGGACAGGGGAATTACTACGAGCAGTACTTC
CDR3aa: CASSPGQGNYYEQYF
abundance: NA
d_gene: TRBD1
j_gene: TRBJ2-7
v_gene: TRBV6-2/TRBV6-3

CDR3nt: TGCGCCAGCAGCCCGGGACAGGACTCCTACGAGCAGTACTTC
CDR3aa: CASSPGQDSYEQYF
abundance: many
d_gene: TRBD1
j_gene: TRBJ2-7
v_gene: TRBV5-1

CDR3nt: TGTGCCTGGAGATCAGGATTTTATGAGGGCTACACCTTC
CDR3aa: CAWRSGFYEGYTF
abundance: NA
d_gene: NA
j_gene: TRBJ1-2
v_gene: TRBV30

CDR3nt: TGTGCCAGCAGCGGGGGAGGGACTACCGAGTACACAGATACGCAGTATTTT
CDR3aa: CASSGGGTTEYTDTQYF
abundance: many
d_gene: TRBD2
j_gene: TRBJ2-3
v_gene: TRBV25-1

CDR3nt: TGTGCCAGCAGCTTCCCGACGAACACTGAAGCTTTCTTT
CDR3aa: CASSFPTNTEAFF
abundance: many
d_gene: NA
j_gene: TRBJ1-1
v_gene: TRBV7-2

CDR3nt: TGTGCCAGCAGCTTAACCGACAGGGAGACGCAGTATTTT
CDR3aa: CASSLTDRETQYF
abundance: many
d_gene: TRBD1
j_gene: TRBJ2-3
v_gene: TRBV11-3

CDR3nt: TGTGCCAGCAGGACAGGGGGCGTCGGTAGCAATCAGCCCCAGCATTTT
CDR3aa: CASRTGGVGSNQPQHF
abundance: many
d_gene: NA
j_gene: TRBJ1-5
v_gene: TRBV21-1

CDR3nt: TGTGCCAGCAGTTACTCGCAGGAGGGGTACGAGCAGTACTTC
CDR3aa: CASSYSQEGYEQYF
abundance: many
d_gene: NA
j_gene: TRBJ2-7
v_gene: TRBV6-2/TRBV6-3

CDR3nt: TGTGCCAGCAGTTTAATTGGCTCGGGTCGCAATCAGCCCCAGCATTTT
CDR3aa: CASSLIGSGRNQPQHF
abundance: many
d_gene: NA
j_gene: TRBJ1-5
v_gene: TRBV12-3/TRBV12-4

CDR3nt: TGTGCCAGCAGCTCGGGACAGGGGGACTTAAGCAATCAGCCCCAGCATTTT
CDR3aa: CASSSGQGDLSNQPQHF
abundance: many
d_gene: TRBD1
j_gene: TRBJ1-5
v_gene: TRBV7-6

CDR3nt: TGTGCCAGCAGTTTTACGGGAAGGGGTGAGCAGTACTTC
CDR3aa: CASSFTGRGEQYF
abundance: many
d_gene: NA
j_gene: TRBJ2-7
v_gene: TRBV12-3/TRBV12-4

CDR3nt: TGCGCCAGCAGCCAAGATGAGGACGGGAGCTGGTCCTACAATGAGCAGTTCTTC
CDR3aa: CASSQDEDGSWSYNEQFF
abundance: many
d_gene: NA
j_gene: TRBJ2-1
v_gene: TRBV4-1

CDR3nt: TGTGCCAGCAGGGTTACAGGGGCTCCTAATTCACCCCTCCACTTT
CDR3aa: CASRVTGAPNSPLHF
abundance: many
d_gene: TRBD1
j_gene: TRBJ1-6
v_gene: TRBV12-3/TRBV12-4

CDR3nt: TGTGCCAGCTCACCGGATCGGGTGGGTGCCTATGGCTACACCTTC
CDR3aa: CASSPDRVGAYGYTF
abundance: many
d_gene: NA
j_gene: TRBJ1-2
v_gene: TRBV18

CDR3nt: TGTGCCAGCAGTTTCGGGGGCCTACCATTCTCTGACGGCTACACCTTC
CDR3aa: CASSFGGLPFSDGYTF
abundance: many
d_gene: NA
j_gene: TRBJ1-2
v_gene: TRBV27

CDR3nt: TGTGCCAGCAGCCGGGGAACGAATAATTCACCCCTCCACTTT
CDR3aa: CASSRGTNNSPLHF
abundance: many
d_gene: NA
j_gene: TRBJ1-6
v_gene: TRBV7-6

CDR3nt: TGCGCCAGCAGCTATCCGGACGGTGAGCAGTTCTTC
CDR3aa: CASSYPDGEQFF
abundance: many
d_gene: NA
j_gene: TRBJ2-1
v_gene: TRBV5-1